The 13 T cell receptor beta chains presented below share a single source sample, sequenced in a study of CD8 T cells in Susac syndrome. An input of roughly 0.45 to 1 ug of RNA was subjected to reverse transcription using random hexamers. TCRdb re-called the immunoSEQ multiplex PCR reads with MiXCR, one entry per CDR3 protein. The sample includes more than 120,000 distinct CDR3 sequences, roughly 94% seen only once; the top ten take around 0.08%. Material for sequencing was CD4+ T cells from PBMCs. The receptors shown here come from a human donor in good health.

The chain employs TRBV15 and TRBJ2-7; weak D call: TRBD2 (6 bases). CDR1 and CDR2 from the germline V gene are LNHNV and YYDKDF (reference sequence). V dropped 0 bases and J dropped 3 bases, with 9 bases sitting between them. CDR3 size: 14 residues. The CDR3, as DNA: TGTGCCACCAGCAGAGAGGCGGGAAACTACGAGCAGTACTTC. It specifies CATSREAGNYEQYF.

The gene calls are TRBV19 and TRBJ2-7; D not certain. Trimming removed 4 bases from V and 5 bases from J, with 9 bases in between. CDR1 and CDR2 from the germline V gene are LNHDA and SQIVND (reference sequence). This CDR3 region has 12 residues. CDR3 loop: CASSRPPNEQYF. The CDR3 coding sequence is TGTGCCAGTAGTAGGCCCCCCAACGAGCAGTACTTC.

The chain is built from TRBV11-1 and TRBJ2-3, with D tentatively TRBD1 (6 bases). This CDR3 has 16 amino acids. Trimming left V 0 bases short and J 2 bases short, with 12 bases between. Germline V gene data show CDR1 as SGHAT and CDR2 as FQDESV (reference sequence). CDR3 in DNA: TGTGCCAGCAGCTTAGCCCGGGACACCGTCACAGATACGCAGTATTTT. It specifies CASSLARDTVTDTQYF.

The chain recombines TRBV29-1 with TRBJ2-1, with D tentatively TRBD1 (6 bases). The CDR3 runs 14 residues. Trimming stripped 4 bases from V and 0 bases from J, with 10 bases between. The germline CDR1 and CDR2 sequences are SQVTM and ANQGSEA. The CDR3 DNA is TGCAGCGTTGCCCAGGGGAGCTCCTACAATGAGCAGTTCTTC. Translating gives CSVAQGSSYNEQFF.

The rearrangement links TRBV28 to TRBJ2-3, with 8 positions matching TRBD1. Germline lookup yields CDR1 MDHEN and CDR2 SYDVKM. The junction had 15 bases not matched to a gene; V was cut back by 5 bases and J by 2 bases. CDR3 size: 18 residues. Here the CDR3 reads CASSPTPGQATFTDTQYF. In DNA form, the CDR3 reads TGTGCCAGCAGTCCAACCCCGGGACAGGCGACATTCACAGATACGCAGTATTTT.

The CDR3 region has the DNA TGTGCCAGCAGCGTAGGGCCTGAGCAGTTCTTC. Translation: CASSVGPEQFF. The rearrangement links TRBV9 to TRBJ2-1; D uncertain. Trimming took off 0 bases at V and 9 bases at J, with 4 bases between the two ends. This CDR3 contains 11 residues. Germline loops: CDR1 SGDLS, CDR2 YYNGEE.

DNA for the CDR3: TGTGCCAGCAGCCTTGGGACAGCCGGCTCTGGAAACACCATATATTTT. Its protein product is CASSLGTAGSGNTIYF. The rearrangement uses TRBV3-1 and TRBJ1-3, with 7 bases identical to TRBD1. In germline, CDR1 is LGHDT, CDR2 YNNKEL (reference sequence). CDR3 length: 16 amino acids. Trimming cost V 4 bases and J 0 bases; bases outside gene matches: 6.

The chain uses TRBV29-1 and TRBJ1-1; 8 nucleotides match TRBD1. Trimming cost V 7 bases and J 2 bases; bases outside gene matches: 6. The V gene's germline CDR1 is SQVTM and CDR2 ANQGSEA. The CDR3 contains 13 residues. Written as DNA, the CDR3 is TGCAGCGCCCTGGCAGGGGGCAACACTGAAGCTTTCTTT. As protein: CSALAGGNTEAFF.

The gene calls are TRBV18 and TRBJ1-6; 8 bases are shared with TRBD1. The CDR3 spans 15 residues. Trimming cost V 3 bases and J 5 bases; bases outside gene matches: 3. Germline assignment: CDR1 KGHSH and CDR2 LQKENI. CDR3 DNA: TGTGCCAGCTCACCTTTGGACAGGGATAATTCACCCCTCCACTTT. The encoded protein is CASSPLDRDNSPLHF.

This sequence joins TRBV3-1 and TRBJ1-2, with TRBD1 matching over 7 bases. Losses at the gene ends were 3 bases for V and 8 bases for J; bases not matched to a gene: 6. Looked up from germline, CDR1 is LGHDT and CDR2 is YNNKEL (reference sequence). This CDR3 is 13 amino acids long. The CDR3 coding sequence is TGTGCCAGCAGCCAGGCAGGGGGTGGCGGCTACACCTTC. Amino acids: CASSQAGGGGYTF.

V and J are TRBV12-3 or TRBV12-4 and TRBJ2-1; weak D call: TRBD1 (5 bases). The CDR3 length is 14 residues. The V end was cut by 2 bases, the J end by 6 bases, with 11 bases between. The CDR3 bases are TGTGCCAGCAGTTTACCCCAGGGCCGCAATGAGCAGTTCTTC. As protein: CASSLPQGRNEQFF.

V and J are TRBV5-4 and TRBJ2-2; D is possibly TRBD1 (5 bases). The CDR3 is 16 amino acids. From germline, CDR1 is SGHNT and CDR2 YYREEE (reference sequence). V was trimmed by 0 bases and J by 1 base, leaving 10 bases between them. CDR3: CASSLDIGVNTGELFF. CDR3 DNA sequence: TGTGCCAGCAGCTTGGATATAGGGGTGAACACCGGGGAGCTGTTTTTT.

This clonotype was seen a few times. This sequence joins TRBV20-1 and TRBJ1-2; the D gene is possibly TRBD1 (5 bases). The V gene's germline CDR1 is DFQATT and CDR2 SNEGSKA (reference sequence). The CDR3 spans 11 residues. With 1 base removed from V and 7 bases from J, the gap between germline ends came to 7 bases. In nucleotides, the CDR3 is TGCAGTGCTAGAGTAGGGGTTGGCTACACCTTC. It codes for CSARVGVGYTF.